This T cell receptor (beta chain) was identified in a study of blood T cell repertoires in COVID-19. As for the study in general: PBMCs, B-cell-depleted T cells, or T cells provided the cDNA or gDNA that made up the material.

In its sample, this clone was seen once. Libraries were prepared by immunoSEQ multiplex PCR; TCRdb keeps only in-frame clonotypes and omits some of them. The sample gives under 200,000 clones, about nine tenths of which show up once; roughly 3% is in the top ten. V was pared by 4 bases and J by 9 bases, with 6 bases of the junction left unmatched. Germline V lookup: CDR1 LGHNA, CDR2 YSLEER. There are 14 residues in the CDR3. This chain connects TRBV4-3 to TRBJ2-1; 10 bases match TRBD2. This TCR was recovered from a man aged 70-80 years with acute or convalescent COVID-19. Sequenced input: peripheral blood. The CDR3 sequence is CASSRTSGDGEQFF. As DNA, the CDR3 is TGCGCCAGCAGCCGGACTAGCGGCGACGGTGAGCAGTTCTTC.